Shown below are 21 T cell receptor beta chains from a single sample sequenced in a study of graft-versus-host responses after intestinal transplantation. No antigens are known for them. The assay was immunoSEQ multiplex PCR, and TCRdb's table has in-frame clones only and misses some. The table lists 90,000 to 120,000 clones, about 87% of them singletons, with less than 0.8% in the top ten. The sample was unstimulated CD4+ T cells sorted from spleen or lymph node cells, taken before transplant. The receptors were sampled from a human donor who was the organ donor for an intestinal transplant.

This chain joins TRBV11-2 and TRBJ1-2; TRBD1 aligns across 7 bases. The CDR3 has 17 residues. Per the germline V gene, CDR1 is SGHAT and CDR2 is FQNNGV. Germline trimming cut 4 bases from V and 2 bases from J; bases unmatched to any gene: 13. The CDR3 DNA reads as TGTGCCAGCAGCTCATACTTAAGCGGACAGGCGAACTATGGCTACACCTTC. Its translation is CASSSYLSGQANYGYTF.

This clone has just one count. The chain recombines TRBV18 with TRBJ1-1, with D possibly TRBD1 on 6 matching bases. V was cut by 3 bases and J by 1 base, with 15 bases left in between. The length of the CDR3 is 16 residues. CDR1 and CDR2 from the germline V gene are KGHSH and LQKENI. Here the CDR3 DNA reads TGTGCCAGCTCACCGATTAGACAGGCGGAGAACACTGAAGCTTTCTTT. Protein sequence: CASSPIRQAENTEAFF.

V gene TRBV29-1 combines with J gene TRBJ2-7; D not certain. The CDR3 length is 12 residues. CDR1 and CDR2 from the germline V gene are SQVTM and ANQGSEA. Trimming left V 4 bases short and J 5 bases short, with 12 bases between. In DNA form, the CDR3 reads TGCAGCGTTGCCGCGATTGTGGACGAGCAGTACTTC. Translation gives CSVAAIVDEQYF.

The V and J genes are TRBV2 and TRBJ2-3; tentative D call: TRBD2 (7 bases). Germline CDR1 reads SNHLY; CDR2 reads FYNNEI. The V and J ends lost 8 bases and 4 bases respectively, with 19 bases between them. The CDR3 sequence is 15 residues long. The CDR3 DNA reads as TGTGCCAGCGTAGGGGGGGCCGGGAGCGCAGATACGCAGTATTTT. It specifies CASVGGAGSADTQYF.

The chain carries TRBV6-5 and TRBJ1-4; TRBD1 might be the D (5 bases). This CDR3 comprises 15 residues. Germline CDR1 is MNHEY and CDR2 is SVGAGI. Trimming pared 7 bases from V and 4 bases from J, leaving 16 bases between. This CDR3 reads CASKTGTLRNEKLFF. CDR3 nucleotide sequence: TGTGCCAGCAAGACCGGGACCCTCCGTAATGAAAAACTGTTTTTT.

The CDR3 nucleotides read TGTGCCAGCAGTGCCCGCCTAGAGAATTCACCCCTCCACTTT. Protein sequence: CASSARLENSPLHF. The chain has TRBV2 and TRBJ1-6; D is unresolved. Trimming took off 4 bases at V and 7 bases at J, with 11 bases between the two ends. CDR1 is SNHLY and CDR2 is FYNNEI in the germline V gene. The CDR3 contains 14 residues.

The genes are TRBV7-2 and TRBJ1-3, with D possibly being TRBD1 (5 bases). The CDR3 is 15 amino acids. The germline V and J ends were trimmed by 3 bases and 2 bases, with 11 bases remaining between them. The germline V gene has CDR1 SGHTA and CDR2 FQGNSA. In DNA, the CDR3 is TGTGCCAGCAGCTTTTCTCAGGGTGCTGGAAACACCATATATTTT. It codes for CASSFSQGAGNTIYF.

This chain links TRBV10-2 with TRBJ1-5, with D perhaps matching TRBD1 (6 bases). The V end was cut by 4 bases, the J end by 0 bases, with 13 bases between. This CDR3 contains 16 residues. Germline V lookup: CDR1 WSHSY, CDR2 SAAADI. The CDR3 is CASSGGAGASNQPQHF. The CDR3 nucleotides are TGCGCCAGCAGTGGGGGGGCAGGGGCTAGCAATCAGCCCCAGCATTTT.

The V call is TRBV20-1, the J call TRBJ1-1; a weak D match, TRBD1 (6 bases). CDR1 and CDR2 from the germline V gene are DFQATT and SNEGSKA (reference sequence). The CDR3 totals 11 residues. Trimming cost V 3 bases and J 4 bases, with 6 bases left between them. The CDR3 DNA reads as TGCAGTGCTAGGGGGGCCACTGAAGCTTTCTTT. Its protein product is CSARGATEAFF.

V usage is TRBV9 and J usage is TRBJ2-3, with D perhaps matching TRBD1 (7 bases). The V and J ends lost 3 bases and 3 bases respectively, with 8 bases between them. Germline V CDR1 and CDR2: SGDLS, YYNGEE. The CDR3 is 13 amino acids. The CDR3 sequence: CASSAGGTDTQYF. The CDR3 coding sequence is TGTGCCAGCAGCGCAGGGGGGACAGATACGCAGTATTTT.

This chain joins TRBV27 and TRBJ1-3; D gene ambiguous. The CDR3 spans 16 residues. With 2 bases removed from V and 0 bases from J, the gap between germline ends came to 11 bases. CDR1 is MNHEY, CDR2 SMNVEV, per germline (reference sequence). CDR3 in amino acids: CASSLNRGTSGNTIYF. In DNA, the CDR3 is TGTGCCAGCAGTTTAAACCGGGGTACCTCTGGAAACACCATATATTTT.

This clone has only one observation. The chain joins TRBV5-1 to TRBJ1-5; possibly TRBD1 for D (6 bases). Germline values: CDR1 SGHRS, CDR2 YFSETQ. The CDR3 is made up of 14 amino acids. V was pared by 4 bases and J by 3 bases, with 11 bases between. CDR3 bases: TGCGCCAGCAGCGAAGGACAGTTCAATCAGCCCCAGCATTTT. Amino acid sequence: CASSEGQFNQPQHF.

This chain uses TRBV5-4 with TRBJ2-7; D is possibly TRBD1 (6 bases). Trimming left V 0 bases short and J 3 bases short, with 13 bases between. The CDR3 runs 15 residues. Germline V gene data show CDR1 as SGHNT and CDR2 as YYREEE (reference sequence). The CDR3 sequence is CASSLGQAAFYEQYF. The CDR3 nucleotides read TGTGCCAGCAGCTTGGGACAGGCCGCTTTCTACGAGCAGTACTTC. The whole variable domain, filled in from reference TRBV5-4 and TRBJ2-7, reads ETGVTQSPTHLIKTRGQQVTLRCSSQSGHNTVSWYQQALGQGPQFIFQYYREEENGRGNFPPRFSGLQFPNYSSELNVNALELDDSALYLCASSLGQAAFYEQYFGPGTRLTVT.

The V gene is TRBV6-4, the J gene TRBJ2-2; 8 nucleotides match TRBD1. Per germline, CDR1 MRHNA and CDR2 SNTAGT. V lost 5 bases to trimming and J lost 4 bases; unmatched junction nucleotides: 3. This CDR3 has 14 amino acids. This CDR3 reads CASSRQGITGELFF. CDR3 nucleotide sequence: TGTGCCAGCAGTCGACAGGGGATCACCGGGGAGCTGTTTTTT.

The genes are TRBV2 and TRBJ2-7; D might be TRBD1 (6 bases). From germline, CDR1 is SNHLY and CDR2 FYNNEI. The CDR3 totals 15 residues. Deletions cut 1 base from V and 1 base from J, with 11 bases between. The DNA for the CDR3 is TGTGCCAGCAGTGAAGTTAGGGGGATTTCCTACGAGCAGTACTTC. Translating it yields CASSEVRGISYEQYF.

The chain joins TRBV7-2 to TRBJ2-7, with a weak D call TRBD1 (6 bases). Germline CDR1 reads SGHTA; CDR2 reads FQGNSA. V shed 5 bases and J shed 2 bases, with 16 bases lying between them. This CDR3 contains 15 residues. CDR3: CASSPRGTPPYEQYF. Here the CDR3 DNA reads TGTGCCAGCAGCCCAAGGGGGACGCCCCCCTACGAGCAGTACTTC.

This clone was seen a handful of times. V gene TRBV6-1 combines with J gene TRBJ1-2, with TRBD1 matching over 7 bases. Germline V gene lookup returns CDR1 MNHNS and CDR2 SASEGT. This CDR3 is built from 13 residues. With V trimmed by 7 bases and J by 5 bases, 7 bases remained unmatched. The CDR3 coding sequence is TGTGCCAGCACTCCGGGACAGAAGTATGGCTACACCTTC. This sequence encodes CASTPGQKYGYTF.

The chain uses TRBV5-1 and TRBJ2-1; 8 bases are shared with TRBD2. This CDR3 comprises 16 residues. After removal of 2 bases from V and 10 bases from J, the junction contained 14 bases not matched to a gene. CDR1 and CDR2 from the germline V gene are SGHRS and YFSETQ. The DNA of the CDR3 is TGCGCCAGCAGCTTTGTCGTAGTAGCGGGAAGCGGAGAGCAGTTCTTC. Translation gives CASSFVVVAGSGEQFF.

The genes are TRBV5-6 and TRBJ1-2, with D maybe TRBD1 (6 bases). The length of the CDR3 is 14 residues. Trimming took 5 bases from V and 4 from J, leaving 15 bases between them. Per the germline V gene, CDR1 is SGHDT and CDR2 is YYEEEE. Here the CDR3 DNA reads TGTGCCAGCAGTCCCCAGGGGATAAGCTATGGCTACACCTTC. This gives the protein CASSPQGISYGYTF.

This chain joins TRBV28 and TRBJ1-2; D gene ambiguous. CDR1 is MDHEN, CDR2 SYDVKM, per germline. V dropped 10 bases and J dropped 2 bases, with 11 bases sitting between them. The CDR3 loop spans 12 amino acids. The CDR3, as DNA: TGTGCCACCCCAGGAGAGAACTATGGCTACACCTTC. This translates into CATPGENYGYTF.

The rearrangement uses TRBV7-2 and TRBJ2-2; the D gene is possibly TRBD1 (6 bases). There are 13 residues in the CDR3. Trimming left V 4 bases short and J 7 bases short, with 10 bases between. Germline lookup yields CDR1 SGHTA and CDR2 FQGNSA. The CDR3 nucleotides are TGTGCCAGCAGCTGGGGGCTAAACGGGGAGCTGTTTTTT. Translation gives CASSWGLNGELFF.